This record concerns one T cell receptor beta chain sequence. Method: immunoSEQ multiplex PCR; TCRdb's copy keeps in-frame clones and lacks some. The sample records 120,000 to 150,000 clones, more than 70% being singletons. This sample stems from a study of T cell responses to AZD1222 COVID-19 vaccine. The receptor was derived from an adult who received the AZD1222 COVID-19 vaccine. The sample here was peripheral blood, taken 28 days after the second AZD1222 dose.

In DNA, the CDR3 is TGTGCCAGCAGTACAGTGGGAGGGCCTTCACCCCTCCACTTT. It encodes CASSTVGGPSPLHF. The chain couples TRBV25-1 to TRBJ1-6; no reliable D call. The V end was cut by 5 bases, the J end by 9 bases, with 14 bases between. The CDR3 length is 14 residues. Germline values: CDR1 MGHDK, CDR2 SYGVNS. The full variable domain, completed using reference TRBV25-1 and TRBJ1-6, is EADIYQTPRYLVIGTGKKITLECSQTMGHDKMYWYQQDPGMELHLIHYSYGVNSTEKGDLSSESTVSRIRTEHFPLTLESARPSHTSQYLCASSTVGGPSPLHFGNGTRLTVT.